Described below is a single TCR beta chain sequence and its context. Germline values: CDR1 SGHNT, CDR2 YYREEE (reference sequence). Trimming took 0 bases from V and 10 from J; bases not matched to a gene: 4. CDR3 length: 14 residues. Generated by immunoSEQ multiplex PCR, the TCRdb table keeps only in-frame clones and is missing some. The sample has fewer than 30,000 clones, over 85% seen once. This record comes from a study of graft-versus-host responses after intestinal transplantation. Study-level background: Recipients received multivisceral, liver-intestinal, or isolated intestinal transplants.

The chain employs TRBV5-4 and TRBJ1-6; 7 nucleotides align to TRBD1. This specimen was PBMCs, taken around 29 days after intestinal transplant. This TCR was sampled from a human patient who received an intestinal transplant, so some T cells may come from the graft donor. CDR3 sequence: CASSLGQGGSPLHF. CDR3 DNA sequence: TGTGCCAGCAGCTTGGGGCAGGGGGGCTCACCCCTCCACTTT.